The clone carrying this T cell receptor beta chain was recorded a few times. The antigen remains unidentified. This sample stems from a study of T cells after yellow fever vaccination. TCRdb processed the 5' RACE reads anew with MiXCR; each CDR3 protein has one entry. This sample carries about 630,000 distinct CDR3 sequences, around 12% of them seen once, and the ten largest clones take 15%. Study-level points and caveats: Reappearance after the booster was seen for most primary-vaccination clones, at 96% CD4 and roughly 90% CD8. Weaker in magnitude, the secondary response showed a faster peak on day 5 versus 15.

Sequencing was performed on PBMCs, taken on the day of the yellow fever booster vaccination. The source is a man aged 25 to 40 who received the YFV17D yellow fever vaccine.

CDR3 amino acids: CSARMAGPLSEQFF. The DNA for the CDR3 is TGCAGTGCTAGAATGGCGGGGCCCTTGAGTGAGCAGTTCTTC. This sequence joins TRBV20-1 and TRBJ2-1; D possibly corresponds to TRBD2 (6 bases). The CDR3 consists of 14 residues. Per the germline V gene, CDR1 is DFQATT and CDR2 is SNEGSKA (reference sequence). Trimming took 2 bases from V and 9 from J, leaving 17 bases between them.